A selection of T cell receptor beta chains follows, all from one sample in a study of CD8 T cells in ankylosing spondylitis. Each CDR3 protein is one row after TCRdb ran MiXCR on the 5' RACE reads. The repertoire has fewer than 500,000 distinct CDR3 sequences, 20% to 25% of them found once; the top ten carry around 16%. Sequenced: blood, either unsorted or a sorted T cell fraction (not recorded which). The source is a male donor with ankylosing spondylitis. CDR3s include the opening cysteine and the closing phenylalanine or tryptophan. The D gene is left open where the match is weak. The size field is filled for only some rows; it gives once, few, many or a size class.

v_call	j_call	clone_size	d_call	cdr3_aa	cdr3_nt
TRBV12-3/TRBV12-4	TRBJ1-6	many	.	CASSFGGPSPLHF	TGTGCCAGCAGTTTCGGGGGGCCGTCACCCCTCCACTTT
TRBV7-9	TRBJ1-1	few	.	CASSFDGSNTEAFF	TGTGCCAGCAGCTTCGATGGTTCGAACACTGAAGCTTTCTTT
TRBV25-1	TRBJ2-1	.	.	CASSEPGPSYNEQFF	TGTGCCAGCAGTGAGCCCGGCCCCTCCTACAATGAGCAGTTCTTC
TRBV20-1	TRBJ2-1	once	.	CSAIPGVNEQFF	TGCAGTGCTATACCCGGAGTCAATGAGCAGTTCTTC
TRBV20-1	TRBJ2-7	.	.	CSAETTAAHRTSGSGYEQYF	TGCAGTGCAGAAACCACGGCCGCCCACAGGACAAGTGGGAGCGGCTACGAGCAGTACTTC
TRBV7-2	TRBJ2-3	.	.	CASSLVGGEPSTDTQYF	TGTGCCAGCAGCTTAGTTGGCGGGGAACCTAGCACAGATACGCAGTATTTT
TRBV5-1	TRBJ2-3	few	TRBD2	CAKTGTSGIDRSTDTQYF	TGCGCCAAAACCGGGACTAGCGGGATAGATCGCAGCACAGATACGCAGTATTTT
TRBV12-3/TRBV12-4	TRBJ1-2	.	.	CASSDPGRINYGYTF	TGTGCCAGCAGCGACCCGGGACGGATCAATTATGGCTACACCTTC
TRBV2	TRBJ1-1	.	.	CASGGQVLVAFF	TGTGCCAGCGGAGGCCAGGTCCTGGTGGCTTTCTTT
TRBV4-3	TRBJ2-5	many	TRBD2	CASSQVLAIQETQYF	TGCGCCAGCAGCCAAGTACTAGCGATCCAAGAGACCCAGTACTTC
TRBV6-5	TRBJ1-4	few	TRBD1	CASSYSTGGGEKLFF	TGTGCCAGCAGTTACTCCACAGGGGGGGGTGAAAAACTGTTTTTT